This T cell receptor beta chain was recovered during a study of blood T cell repertoires in COVID-19. Overall study context: Whether acute or convalescent, the COVID-19 samples came from the United States, Italy and Spain. In each case, the material was cDNA or gDNA derived from T cells, B-cell-depleted T cells, or PBMCs.

V was shortened by 5 bases and J by 1 base, with 9 bases between the two germline ends. Germline assignment: CDR1 SGHAT and CDR2 FQNNGV. The CDR3 extends over 13 amino acids. Original methodology: Cell counts per sample came from amplifying reference gene primers. TCRdb keeps only in-frame clones here, not all; method: immunoSEQ multiplex PCR. V and J calls plus clone size are reproduced from that table; the DNA served to infer D and trimming. The sample records about 230,000 clones, about 88% being singletons. The V and J genes are TRBV11-2 and TRBJ2-7, with a tentative D call TRBD1 (6 bases). The sequence came from a man aged 35 to 55 with acute or convalescent COVID-19. The sample consisted of peripheral blood. The CDR3 protein is CASSRQDSYEQYF. Here the CDR3 DNA reads TGTGCCAGCAGCAGACAGGATTCCTACGAGCAGTACTTC.